This TCR beta chain was identified in a study of T cells after yellow fever vaccination. This CDR3 spans 15 amino acids. Germline CDR1 is SGHVS and CDR2 is FNYEAQ. V dropped 1 base and J dropped 4 bases, with 14 bases sitting between them. This clonotype was picked up many times. Antigen unknown. The study made its TCR cDNA through 5'RACE template switching. That step introduced a universal primer site along with UMIs. Each CDR3 protein is one row after TCRdb ran MiXCR on the 5' RACE reads. The data show about 350,000 distinct CDR3 sequences, with 8.1% seen just once and approximately 16% held by the top ten. Study-level findings and limits: Primary-vaccination clones mostly resurfaced post-booster (more than 95% CD4, approximately 87% CD8). The secondary response was weaker, and its peak arrived faster, on day 5 versus 15. Shared CD4/CD8 clonotypes were a small share, likely from convergent recombination.

The source was PBMCs, collected roughly 45 days after the first yellow fever vaccination. The rearrangement uses TRBV7-6 and TRBJ2-7, with a possible D match to TRBD2 (5 bases). The sequence was collected from a man aged 18 to 29 who received the YFV17D yellow fever vaccine. The CDR3: CASSLDTGITYEQYF. CDR3 sequence (DNA): TGTGCCAGCAGCTTAGATACGGGAATCACGTACGAGCAGTACTTC.